The T cell receptor (beta chain) under discussion was sequenced for a study of T cells in Graves' hyperthyroidism and ophthalmopathy. The study, taken as a whole, reports: Blood also showed most of the thyroid clonotypes that were expanded above 0.001. Ophthalmopathy and stable hyperthyroidism were told apart by a 13 V-J model.

This CDR3 has 13 residues. CDR1 and CDR2 (germline): SGHAT, FQNNGV. The V end was cut by 5 bases, the J end by 8 bases, with 15 bases between. With regard to this clonotype: No antigen is known for it.

PBMCs stemmed from less than 13 ml fresh peripheral blood. Amplification yielded TCR beta CDR3 regions, with RNA transcripts as the source. When the TCR CDR3 underwent first-round RT-PCR, the HTBI primer set was used. One entry per CDR3 protein, called by TCRdb with MiXCR from the multiplex PCR reads. The sample lists about 520,000 distinct CDR3 sequences, approximately 25% occurring once. The sequenced sample was blood. The chain carries TRBV11-2 and TRBJ1-2; D perhaps matches TRBD1 (5 bases). This receptor was identified in a woman younger than 45 with Graves' ophthalmopathy. The CDR3 DNA sequence: TGTGCCAGCAGCCATGGGCCGGAGGGGGGCTACACCTTC. Protein: CASSHGPEGGYTF. Full variable domain (outside the CDR3, taken from reference TRBV11-2 and TRBJ1-2): EAGVAQSPRYKIIEKRQSVAFWCNPISGHATLYWYQQILGQGPKLLIQFQNNGVVDDSQLPKDRFSAERLKGVDSTLKIQPAKLEDSAVYLCASSHGPEGGYTFGSGTRLTVV.